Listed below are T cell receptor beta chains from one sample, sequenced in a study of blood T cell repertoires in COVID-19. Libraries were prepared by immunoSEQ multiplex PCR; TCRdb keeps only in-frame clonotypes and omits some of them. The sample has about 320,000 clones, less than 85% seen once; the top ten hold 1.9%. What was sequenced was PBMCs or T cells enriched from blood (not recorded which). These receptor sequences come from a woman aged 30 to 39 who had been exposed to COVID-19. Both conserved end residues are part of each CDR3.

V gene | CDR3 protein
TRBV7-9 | CASIPSQEGANEKLFF
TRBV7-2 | CASSSQGINEKLFF
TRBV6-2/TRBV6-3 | CASSYIAGTGDGYTF
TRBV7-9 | CASSHNPGYSNQPQHF
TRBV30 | CAWNRDRGDQPQHF
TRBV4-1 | CASSQGGSGGETQYF
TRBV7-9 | CASRKAGSSEKLFF
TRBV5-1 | CASSLEQEDTDTQYF
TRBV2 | CASTDSLEAFF
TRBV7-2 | CASGRAPHTSGFSPLHF
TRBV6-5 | CASSPQGMEGELFF
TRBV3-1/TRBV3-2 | CASSPGTGNQPQHF
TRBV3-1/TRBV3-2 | CASSPVTGDRNTIYF
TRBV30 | CAWIRREGYGYTF
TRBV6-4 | CASSRLAGGPLQDTQYF
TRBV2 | CASNKGAWYRMSNEQYF
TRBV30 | CALTRDRGGSPLHF
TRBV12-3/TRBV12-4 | CASRSGTEAFF
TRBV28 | CASSLTGTGPMFF
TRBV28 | CASRYLGQGAWNQPQHF
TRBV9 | CASSVAAGQGVYGYTF
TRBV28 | CASRDQGFGTEAFF
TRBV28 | CASSLSGQPNEKLFF
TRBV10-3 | CAISDPLVTYNEQFF
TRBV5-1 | CASSLYSGATGELFF
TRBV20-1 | CSASEVRGSQPQHF
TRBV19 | CASSPGTAFYTF
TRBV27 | CASSSLGLAGVEEQFF
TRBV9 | CASSVGLVASTGELFF
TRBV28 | CASSLDRVGEAFF
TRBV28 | CASSLLGGSTNTEAFF
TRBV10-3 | CAISRGLAGGNEQFF
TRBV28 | CASSLSGTSGINEQFF
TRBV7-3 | CASSPSGSGTGELFF
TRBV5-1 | CASSLREERNTIYF
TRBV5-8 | CASSVRTGPSYEQYF
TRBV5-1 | CARRGGGVFGEQYF
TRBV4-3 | CASSQDPRGPEQYF
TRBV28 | CASSLMTPGTGMNTEAFF
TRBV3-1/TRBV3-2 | CASRPQPNYGYTF
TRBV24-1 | CATSDSWDRDSSYNEQFF
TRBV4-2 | CASSPGGAAYNEQFF
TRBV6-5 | CASVTGTEAFF
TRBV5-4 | CASSPGQETQYF